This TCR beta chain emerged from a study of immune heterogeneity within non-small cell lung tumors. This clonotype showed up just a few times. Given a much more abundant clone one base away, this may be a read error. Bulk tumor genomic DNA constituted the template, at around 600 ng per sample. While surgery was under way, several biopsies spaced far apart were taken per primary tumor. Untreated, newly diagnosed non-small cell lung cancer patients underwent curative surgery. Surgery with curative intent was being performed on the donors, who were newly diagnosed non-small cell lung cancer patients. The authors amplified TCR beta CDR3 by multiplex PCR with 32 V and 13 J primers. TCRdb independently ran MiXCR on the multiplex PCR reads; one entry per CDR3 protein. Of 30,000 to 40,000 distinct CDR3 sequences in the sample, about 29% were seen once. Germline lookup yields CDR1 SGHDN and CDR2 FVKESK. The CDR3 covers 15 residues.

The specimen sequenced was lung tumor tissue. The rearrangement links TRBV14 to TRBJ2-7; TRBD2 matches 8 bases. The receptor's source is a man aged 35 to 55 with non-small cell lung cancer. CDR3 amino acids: CASSHGPGGGYEQCF. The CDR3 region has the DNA TGTGCCAGCAGCCACGGGCCCGGGGGGGGCTACGAGCAGTGCTTC.